These 18 T cell receptor beta chains originate from one sample sequenced in a study of shared clonotypes between healthy human individuals. The assay was immunoSEQ multiplex PCR, and TCRdb's table has in-frame clones only and misses some. The sample lists 2 million to 2.5 million clones; approximately 96% were seen once. Sequenced: naive CD4+ T cells sorted from blood. The sample's subset: CD45RA+ positively selected. These receptor sequences come from a man aged 18 to 35 in good health.

This sequence joins TRBV2 and TRBJ1-2, with D hard to call. Trimming pared 7 bases from V and 7 bases from J, leaving 19 bases between. The CDR3 spans 14 residues. In germline, CDR1 is SNHLY, CDR2 FYNNEI. The CDR3 is CASTTRTGRFGYTF. The CDR3 DNA reads as TGTGCCAGCACCACGCGCACGGGCCGATTTGGCTACACCTTC.

The chain couples TRBV7-3 to TRBJ2-2; 7 bases fit TRBD2. The CDR3 runs to 16 residues. Looked up from germline, CDR1 is SGHTA and CDR2 is FQGTGA. V shed 5 bases, J shed 1 base, and the junction held 7 bases outside the gene matches. The CDR3 here is CASSPGVAGNTGELFF. CDR3 in DNA: TGTGCCAGCAGCCCGGGGGTAGCGGGGAACACCGGGGAGCTGTTTTTT.

J is TRBJ1-1 and V is TRBV2; the match to TRBD1 covers 8 bases. Unmatched junction bases numbered 6, after V lost 7 bases and J lost 2 bases. The CDR3 runs to 14 residues. The germline CDR1 and CDR2 sequences are SNHLY and FYNNEI. In DNA form, the CDR3 reads TGTGCCAGCATGGCAGGACAGGGCAACACTGAAGCTTTCTTT. Encoded protein: CASMAGQGNTEAFF. Variable domain in full (rest from reference TRBV2 and TRBJ1-1): EPEVTQTPSHQVTQMGQEVILRCVPISNHLYFYWYRQILGQKVEFLVSFYNNEISEKSEIFDDQFSVERPDGSNFTLKIRSTKLEDSAMYFCASMAGQGNTEAFFGQGTRLTVV.

CDR3 bases: TGTGCCAGCAGTGAATTAGGGCTCTACGAGCAGTACTTC. It is translated as CASSELGLYEQYF. The rearrangement uses TRBV25-1 and TRBJ2-7; D is uncertain. The CDR3 sequence is 13 residues long. Germline assignment: CDR1 MGHDK and CDR2 SYGVNS. The ends were cut back, 1 base at V and 3 bases at J, with 7 bases in the middle.

The CDR3 reads CATSRDLAQYEQYF. The CDR3, as DNA: TGTGCCACCAGCAGAGATTTGGCACAGTACGAGCAGTACTTC. The chain has TRBV15 and TRBJ2-7; unclear D gene. Germline lookup yields CDR1 LNHNV and CDR2 YYDKDF (reference sequence). The CDR3 sequence is 14 residues long. Trimming removed 0 bases from V and 4 bases from J, with 10 bases in between. Based on the CDR3 plus reference TRBV15 and TRBJ2-7, the full variable domain is DAMVIQNPRYQVTQFGKPVTLSCSQTLNHNVMYWYQQKSSQAPKLLFHYYDKDFNNEADTPDNFQSRRPNTSFCFLDIRSPGLGDTAMYLCATSRDLAQYEQYFGPGTRLTVT.

The rearrangement uses TRBV2 and TRBJ2-2; D might be TRBD1 or TRBD2, each matching 5 bases. Germline-derived CDR1 and CDR2 are SNHLY and FYNNEI. Between the trimmed V and J ends, which lost 5 bases and 0 bases, there was a span of 13 bases. The CDR3 contains 16 residues. This CDR3 reads CASSRTGTTNTGELFF. The CDR3 DNA reads as TGTGCCAGCAGTCGGACCGGGACCACGAACACCGGGGAGCTGTTTTTT. Full variable domain (outside the CDR3, taken from reference TRBV2 and TRBJ2-2): EPEVTQTPSHQVTQMGQEVILRCVPISNHLYFYWYRQILGQKVEFLVSFYNNEISEKSEIFDDQFSVERPDGSNFTLKIRSTKLEDSAMYFCASSRTGTTNTGELFFGEGSRLTVL.

The V gene is TRBV30, the J gene TRBJ1-6; tentative D call: TRBD1 (5 bases). Trimming pared 2 bases from V and 7 bases from J, leaving 12 bases between. CDR3 length: 14 amino acids. The V gene's germline CDR1 is GTSNPN and CDR2 SVGIG (reference sequence). The CDR3 nucleotides are TGTGCCTGGAGTCAGGGCAGGAGCAATTCACCCCTCCACTTT. It translates to CAWSQGRSNSPLHF. The full variable domain, rest sourced from reference TRBV30 and TRBJ1-6, is SQTIHQWPATLVQPVGSPLSLECTVEGTSNPNLYWYRQAAGRGLQLLFYSVGIGQISSEVPQNLSASRPQDRQFILSSKKLLLSDSGFYLCAWSQGRSNSPLHFGNGTRLTVT.

The chain couples TRBV6-1 to TRBJ1-2, with D hard to call. This CDR3 contains 14 residues. CDR1 is MNHNS and CDR2 is SASEGT in the germline V gene. The V and J ends lost 3 bases and 0 bases respectively, with 8 bases between them. CDR3 protein: CASSEINPNYGYTF. CDR3 DNA sequence: TGTGCCAGCAGTGAGATAAACCCTAACTATGGCTACACCTTC.

V and J are TRBV28 and TRBJ2-7; D is perhaps TRBD2 (6 bases). Germline V gene sequence: CDR1 MDHEN, CDR2 SYDVKM. V was clipped by 7 bases and J by 0 bases, with 13 bases between them. CDR3 length: 14 residues. DNA for the CDR3: TGTGCCAGCATTCCCTTGGGGGGCTCCTACGAGCAGTACTTC. This codes for CASIPLGGSYEQYF.

The CDR3 nucleotides are TGTGCCAGCAGCTTTAAACAGGGGGCCACCGAGCAGTACTTC. Its protein is CASSFKQGATEQYF. The chain joins TRBV7-8 to TRBJ2-7, with 9 bases identical to TRBD1. The CDR3 contains 14 residues. J was trimmed by 6 bases and V by 3 bases; bases with no gene match: 6. Germline CDR1 is SGHVS and CDR2 is FQNEAQ.

The chain carries TRBV19 and TRBJ1-6; weak D call: TRBD1 (5 bases). V was cut by 7 bases and J by 11 bases, with 18 bases left in between. Germline V gene lookup returns CDR1 LNHDA and CDR2 SQIVND (reference sequence). CDR3 length: 14 residues. CDR3 region: CASNSRTREPPLHF. DNA for the CDR3: TGTGCCAGTAACTCGAGGACACGGGAACCACCCCTCCACTTT.

The CDR3 DNA follows: TGTGCCAGCAGCCCAGTCAGGGGCCCGCAAGAGACCCAGTACTTC. Translation: CASSPVRGPQETQYF. The chain has TRBV21-1 and TRBJ2-5; the table's D call of TRBD1 was not tested on the DNA. TRBV21-1 is annotated as a pseudogene. CDR3 size: 15 residues.

The chain has TRBV5-1 and TRBJ1-5; TRBD1 matches 7 bases. Looked up from germline, CDR1 is SGHRS and CDR2 is YFSETQ. The CDR3 runs to 15 residues. V was pared by 0 bases and J by 3 bases, with 3 bases of the junction left unmatched. The CDR3 sequence is CASSLGGTVNQPQHF. CDR3 in DNA: TGCGCCAGCAGCTTGGGCGGGACAGTCAATCAGCCCCAGCATTTT. The full variable domain, completed using reference TRBV5-1 and TRBJ1-5, is KAGVTQTPRYLIKTRGQQVTLSCSPISGHRSVSWYQQTPGQGLQFLFEYFSETQRNKGNFPGRFSGRQFSNSRSEMNVSTLELGDSALYLCASSLGGTVNQPQHFGDGTRLSIL.

This rearrangement joins TRBV30 to TRBJ1-4; 9 bases are a match to TRBD1. Germline values: CDR1 GTSNPN, CDR2 SVGIG (reference sequence). J lost 2 bases, V lost 7 bases, and 11 bases had no gene match. This CDR3 is built from 16 residues. CDR3 protein: CASHSGQGNTNEKLFF. Written as DNA, the CDR3 is TGTGCCTCTCATTCAGGACAGGGGAACACTAATGAAAAACTGTTTTTT. Looking up the rest from reference TRBV30 and TRBJ1-4 gives the full variable domain: SQTIHQWPATLVQPVGSPLSLECTVEGTSNPNLYWYRQAAGRGLQLLFYSVGIGQISSEVPQNLSASRPQDRQFILSSKKLLLSDSGFYLCASHSGQGNTNEKLFFGSGTQLSVL.

The chain carries TRBV30 and TRBJ1-2; D ambiguous. The CDR3 spans 15 residues. Germline values: CDR1 GTSNPN, CDR2 SVGIG (reference sequence). Trimming removed 2 bases from V and 2 bases from J, with 15 bases in between. CDR3 sequence (DNA): TGTGCCTGGAGTATCCGGACCTCTGCAAACTATGGCTACACCTTC. Its translation is CAWSIRTSANYGYTF.

The gene calls are TRBV5-8 and TRBJ2-5; 10 nucleotides line up with TRBD2. The CDR3 is 17 residues long. V was pared by 2 bases and J by 0 bases, with 7 bases of the junction left unmatched. Germline V lookup: CDR1 SGHTS, CDR2 YDEGEE. CDR3 DNA: TGTGCCAGCAGCTTAGGCCTAGCGGGAGTTCACCAAGAGACCCAGTACTTC. Its protein is CASSLGLAGVHQETQYF.

As DNA, the CDR3 is TGCGCCAGCAGCTTGGCCGGGACTAGCGGGGAACAGCAGTACTTC. Protein sequence: CASSLAGTSGEQQYF. This sequence joins TRBV5-1 and TRBJ2-7; 13 bases line up with TRBD2. This CDR3 is built from 15 residues. The V and J ends lost 0 bases and 8 bases, in that order; junction bases with no gene match: 5. In germline, CDR1 is SGHRS, CDR2 YFSETQ.

The V gene is TRBV11-3, the J gene TRBJ2-5; D may be TRBD2 (7 bases). The V and J ends lost 1 base and 7 bases respectively, with 16 bases between them. This CDR3 comprises 15 residues. CDR1 and CDR2 (germline): SGHNT, YENEEA. CDR3 nucleotides: TGTGCCAGCAGCTTAGGGGTCGGGGGGCAAAGGACCCAGTACTTC. Its translation: CASSLGVGGQRTQYF.